The entry that follows covers one T cell receptor beta chain sequence. The sample is drawn from a study of PD-L1 blockade in urothelial cancer. Background on the study: Men with urothelial cancer arising in the bladder made up most of the roughly 29 patients. The researchers analyzed blood 3 weeks (second dose) and 6 weeks after treatment start.

Method: immunoSEQ multiplex PCR; TCRdb's copy keeps in-frame clones and lacks some. Of tens of thousands of clones in the sample, around four fifths were seen once. The V end lost 7 bases, the J end lost 6 bases, and 12 bases lay between the germline ends. CDR3 length equals 13 residues. CDR1 MNHEY and CDR2 SMNVEV come from the germline V gene (reference sequence). Time point denoted: pretreatment peripheral blood. This sample comprised PBMCs, obtained around atezolizumab (anti-PD-L1) treatment. The receptor comes from a man aged 50-60 years with urothelial cancer. This chain connects TRBV27 to TRBJ2-2, with D unclear. CDR3 DNA sequence: TGTGCCAGCACGGTCCCCCCCTCCGGGGAGCTGTTTTTT. This translates into CASTVPPSGELFF.